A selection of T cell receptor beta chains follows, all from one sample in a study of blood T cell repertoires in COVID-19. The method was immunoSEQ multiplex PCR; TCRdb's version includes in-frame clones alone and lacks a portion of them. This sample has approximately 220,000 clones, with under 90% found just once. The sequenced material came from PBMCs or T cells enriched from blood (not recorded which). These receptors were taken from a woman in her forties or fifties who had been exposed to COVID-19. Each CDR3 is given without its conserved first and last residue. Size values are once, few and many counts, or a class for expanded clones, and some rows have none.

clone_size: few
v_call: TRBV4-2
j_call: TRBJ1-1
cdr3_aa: ASSQESGANTEAF

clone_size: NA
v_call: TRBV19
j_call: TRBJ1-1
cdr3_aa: ASSILGANTEAF

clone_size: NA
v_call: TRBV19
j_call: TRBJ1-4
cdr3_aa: ASSIGGANEKLF

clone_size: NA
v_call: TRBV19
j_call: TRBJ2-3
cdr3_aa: ASSIIGGADTQY

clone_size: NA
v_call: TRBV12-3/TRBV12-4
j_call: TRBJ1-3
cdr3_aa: ASRLGGNTIY

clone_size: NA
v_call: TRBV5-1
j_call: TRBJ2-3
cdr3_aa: ASSLEPAGGANTQY

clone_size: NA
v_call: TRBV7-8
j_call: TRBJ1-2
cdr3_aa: ASSLLDGENYGYT

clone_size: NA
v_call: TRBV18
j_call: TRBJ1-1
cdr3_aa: ASSPGQGGLNTEAF

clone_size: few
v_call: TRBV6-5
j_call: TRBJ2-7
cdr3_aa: ASSSTGLADYEQY

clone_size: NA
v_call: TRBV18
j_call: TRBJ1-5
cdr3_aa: ASSLGQGFGPQH

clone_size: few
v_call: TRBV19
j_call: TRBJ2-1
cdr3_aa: ASKQPGLAGTWNNEQF